This paragraph reports one T cell receptor beta chain. Its antigen is still unknown. Other DNA variants within this sample encode the same CDR3. The sample belongs to a study of cytomegalovirus exposure and HLA in healthy donors. For the study at large: In an early release, HLA-typed donors contributed approximately 82 million unique TCR sequences.

It was with 60 Vbeta and 13 Jbeta primers that the PCR ran. The table came from immunoSEQ multiplex PCR; TCRdb's copy has only in-frame clones and leaves some out. The sample records 90,000 to 120,000 clones, 77% being singletons. The CDR3 sequence is 15 residues long. Per the germline V gene, CDR1 is SGHTA and CDR2 is FQGNSA. V trimming: 3 bases; J trimming: 1 base; junction bases outside the gene matches: 5. Study-level findings and limits: Common viral pathogens (according to a later analysis) appeared linked to several of the most significant clusters. Of the V segments, some could not be distinguished, including TRBV6-2 and TRBV6-3, and were excluded.

The sample consisted of PBMCs. The rearrangement links TRBV7-2 to TRBJ2-5; 7 bases match TRBD2. This TCR derives from a male donor in good health and CMV-seronegative. The CDR3 DNA is TGTGCCAGCAGCTTGGTACTAGCGCGCCAAGAGACCCAGTACTTC. It is translated as CASSLVLARQETQYF.